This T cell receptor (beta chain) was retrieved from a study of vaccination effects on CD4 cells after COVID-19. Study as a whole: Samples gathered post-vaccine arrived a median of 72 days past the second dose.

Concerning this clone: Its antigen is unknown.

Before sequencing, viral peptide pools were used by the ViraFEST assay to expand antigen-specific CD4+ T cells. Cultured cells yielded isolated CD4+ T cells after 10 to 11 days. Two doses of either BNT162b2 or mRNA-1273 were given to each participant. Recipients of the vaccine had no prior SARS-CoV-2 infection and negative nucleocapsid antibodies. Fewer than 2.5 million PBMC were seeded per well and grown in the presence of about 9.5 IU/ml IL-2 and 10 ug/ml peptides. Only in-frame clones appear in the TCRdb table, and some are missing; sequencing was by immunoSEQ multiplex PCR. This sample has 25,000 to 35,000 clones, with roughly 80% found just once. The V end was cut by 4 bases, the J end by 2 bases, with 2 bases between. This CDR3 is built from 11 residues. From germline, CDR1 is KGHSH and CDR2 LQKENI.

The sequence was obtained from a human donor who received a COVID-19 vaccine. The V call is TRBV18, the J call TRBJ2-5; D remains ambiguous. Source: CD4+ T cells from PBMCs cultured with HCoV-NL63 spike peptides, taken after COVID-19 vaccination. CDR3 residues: CASSQQETQYF. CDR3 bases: TGTGCCAGCTCACAACAAGAGACCCAGTACTTC.